Below, one T cell receptor beta chain is given with its context. CDR1 and CDR2 (germline): SGHTA, FQGNSA. V was clipped by 1 base and J by 6 bases, with 7 bases between them. This CDR3 region has 12 residues. The data originate from a study of blood T cell repertoires in COVID-19. Looking at the study overall: Material from acute and convalescent COVID-19 was sourced from the United States, Italy and Spain. T cells, B-cell-depleted T cells, or PBMCs supplied cDNA or gDNA.

Original data processing: Nucleated cell counts were estimated from reference gene primer amplification. Profiled with immunoSEQ multiplex PCR; TCRdb holds only in-frame clones, not every one. The DNA was the basis for D and trimming; V, J and clone size are from that table. The table shows around 170,000 clones, with approximately 80% occurring only once. V is TRBV7-2 and J is TRBJ2-7; the D is unclear. The clonotype comes from a woman aged 55-69 years with acute or convalescent COVID-19. Sequenced: peripheral blood. DNA of the CDR3: TGTGCCAGCAGCTTAGGGTCCGGCGAGCAGTACTTC. Translating it yields CASSLGSGEQYF.